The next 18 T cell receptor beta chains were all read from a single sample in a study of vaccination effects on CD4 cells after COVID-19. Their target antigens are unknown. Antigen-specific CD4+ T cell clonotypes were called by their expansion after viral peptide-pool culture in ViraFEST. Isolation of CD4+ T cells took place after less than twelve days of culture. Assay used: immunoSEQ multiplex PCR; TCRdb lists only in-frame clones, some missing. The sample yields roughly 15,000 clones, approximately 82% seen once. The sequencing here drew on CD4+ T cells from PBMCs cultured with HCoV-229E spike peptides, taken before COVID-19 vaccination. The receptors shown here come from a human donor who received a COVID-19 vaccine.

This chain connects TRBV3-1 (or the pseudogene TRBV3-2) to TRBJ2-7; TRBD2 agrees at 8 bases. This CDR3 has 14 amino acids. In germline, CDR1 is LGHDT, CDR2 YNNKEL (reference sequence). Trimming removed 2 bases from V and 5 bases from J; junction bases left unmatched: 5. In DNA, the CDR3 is TGTGCCAGCAGCCAAAGAGCGGGAGTCCACGAGCAGTACTTC. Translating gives CASSQRAGVHEQYF.

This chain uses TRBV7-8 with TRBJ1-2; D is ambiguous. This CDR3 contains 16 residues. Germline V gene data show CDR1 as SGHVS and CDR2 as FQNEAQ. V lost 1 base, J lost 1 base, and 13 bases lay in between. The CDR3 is CASSLGNQRYNYGYTF. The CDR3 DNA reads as TGTGCCAGCAGCTTAGGGAACCAGAGATATAACTATGGCTACACCTTC.

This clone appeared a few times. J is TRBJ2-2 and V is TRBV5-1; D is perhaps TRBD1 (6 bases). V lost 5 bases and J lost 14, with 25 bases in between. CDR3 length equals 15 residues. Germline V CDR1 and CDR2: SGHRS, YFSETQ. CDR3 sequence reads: CASRDPGTRFDGLFF. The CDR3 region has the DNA TGCGCCAGCAGGGACCCCGGGACAAGGTTCGATGGTCTGTTTTTT.

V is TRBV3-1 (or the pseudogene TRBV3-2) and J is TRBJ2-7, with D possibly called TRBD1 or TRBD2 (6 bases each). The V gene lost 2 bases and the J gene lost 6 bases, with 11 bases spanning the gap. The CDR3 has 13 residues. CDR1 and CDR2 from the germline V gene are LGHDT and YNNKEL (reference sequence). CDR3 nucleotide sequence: TGTGCCAGCAGCCAACTAGGGGGGAGCGAGCAGTACTTC. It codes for CASSQLGGSEQYF.

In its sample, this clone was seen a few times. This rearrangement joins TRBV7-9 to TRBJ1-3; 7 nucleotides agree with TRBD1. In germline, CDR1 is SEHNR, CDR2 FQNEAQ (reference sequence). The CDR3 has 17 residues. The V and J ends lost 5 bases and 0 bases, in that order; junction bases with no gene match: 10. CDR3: CASSVGQQLLSGNTIYF. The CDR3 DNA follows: TGTGCCAGCAGCGTGGGACAGCAATTACTCTCTGGAAACACCATATATTTT.

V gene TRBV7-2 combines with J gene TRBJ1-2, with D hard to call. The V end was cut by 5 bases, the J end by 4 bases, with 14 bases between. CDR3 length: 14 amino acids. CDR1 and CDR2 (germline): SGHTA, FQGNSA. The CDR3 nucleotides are TGTGCCAGCAGCCGTGATCCTACGGGCTATGGCTACACCTTC. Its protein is CASSRDPTGYGYTF.

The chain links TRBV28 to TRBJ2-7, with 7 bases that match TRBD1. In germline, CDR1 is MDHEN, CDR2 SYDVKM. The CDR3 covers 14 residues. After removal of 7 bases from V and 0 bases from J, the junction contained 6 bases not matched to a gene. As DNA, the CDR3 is TGTGCCAGCACCTTACAGGGGCGCTCCTACGAGCAGTACTTC. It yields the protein CASTLQGRSYEQYF.

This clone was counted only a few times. The CDR3 DNA reads TGTGCCAGCAGTTACTCACGGACAGGGGTGGGTTCACCCCTCCACTTT. This codes for CASSYSRTGVGSPLHF. The rearrangement joins TRBV6-5 to TRBJ1-6; 9 bases agree with TRBD1. V was clipped by 0 bases and J by 9 bases; unmatched bases: 6. This CDR3 has 16 amino acids. Germline values: CDR1 MNHEY, CDR2 SVGAGI.

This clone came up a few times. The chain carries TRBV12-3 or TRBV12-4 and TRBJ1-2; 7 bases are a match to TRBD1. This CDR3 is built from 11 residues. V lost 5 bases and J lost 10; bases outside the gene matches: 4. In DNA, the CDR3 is TGTGCCAGCAGTCCTGGGACAGCCTACACCTTC. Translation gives CASSPGTAYTF.

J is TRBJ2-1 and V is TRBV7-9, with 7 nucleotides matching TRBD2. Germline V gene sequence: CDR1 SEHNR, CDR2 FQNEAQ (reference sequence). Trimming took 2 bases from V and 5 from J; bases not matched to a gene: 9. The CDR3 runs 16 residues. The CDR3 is CASSLSSVGGHNEQFF. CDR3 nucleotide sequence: TGTGCCAGCAGCTTAAGTTCTGTGGGAGGGCACAATGAGCAGTTCTTC. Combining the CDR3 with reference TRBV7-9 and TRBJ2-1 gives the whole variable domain DTGVSQNPRHKITKRGQNVTFRCDPISEHNRLYWYRQTLGQGPEFLTYFQNEAQLEKSRLLSDRFSAERPKGSFSTLEIQRTEQGDSAMYLCASSLSSVGGHNEQFFGPGTRLTVL.

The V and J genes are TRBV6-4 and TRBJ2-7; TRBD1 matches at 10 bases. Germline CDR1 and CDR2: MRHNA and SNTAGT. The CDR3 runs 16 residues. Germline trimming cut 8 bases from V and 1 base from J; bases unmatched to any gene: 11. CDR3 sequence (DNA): TGTGCCAGCGGGACAGGGGCCCGCCGGTTGTCCTACGAGCAGTACTTC. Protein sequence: CASGTGARRLSYEQYF.

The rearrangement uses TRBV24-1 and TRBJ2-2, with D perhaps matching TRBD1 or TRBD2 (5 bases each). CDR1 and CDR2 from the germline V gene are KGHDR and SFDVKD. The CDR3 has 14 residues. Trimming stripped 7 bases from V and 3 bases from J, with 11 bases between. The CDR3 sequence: CATRGDGYTGELFF. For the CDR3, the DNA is TGTGCCACCAGAGGGGACGGATACACCGGGGAGCTGTTTTTT.

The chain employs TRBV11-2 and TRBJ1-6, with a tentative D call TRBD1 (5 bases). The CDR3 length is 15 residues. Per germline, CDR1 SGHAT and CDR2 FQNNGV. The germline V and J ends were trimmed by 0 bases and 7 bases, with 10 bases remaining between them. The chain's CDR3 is CASSLDPGGNSPLHF. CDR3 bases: TGTGCCAGCAGCTTAGATCCGGGGGGGAATTCACCCCTCCACTTT.

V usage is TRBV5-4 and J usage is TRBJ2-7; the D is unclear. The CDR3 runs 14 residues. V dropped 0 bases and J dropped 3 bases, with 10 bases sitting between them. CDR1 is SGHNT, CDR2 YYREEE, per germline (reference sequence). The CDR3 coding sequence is TGTGCCAGCAGCTTGGAGCGTTCCTTCTACGAGCAGTACTTC. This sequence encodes CASSLERSFYEQYF.

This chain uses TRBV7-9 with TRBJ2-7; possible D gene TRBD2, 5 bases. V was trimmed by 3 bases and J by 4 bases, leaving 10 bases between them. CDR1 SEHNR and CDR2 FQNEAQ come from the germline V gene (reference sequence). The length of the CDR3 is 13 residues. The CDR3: CASSLAGRYEQYF. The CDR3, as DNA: TGTGCCAGCAGCTTGGCGGGCCGTTACGAGCAGTACTTC.

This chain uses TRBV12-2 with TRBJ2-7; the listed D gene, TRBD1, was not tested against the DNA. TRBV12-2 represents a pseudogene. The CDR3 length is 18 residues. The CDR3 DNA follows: TGTGCAAGTCGCTTACTAAACTGGCGACAGGGCGTAACCGGCGAGCAGTACTTC. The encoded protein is CASRLLNWRQGVTGEQYF.

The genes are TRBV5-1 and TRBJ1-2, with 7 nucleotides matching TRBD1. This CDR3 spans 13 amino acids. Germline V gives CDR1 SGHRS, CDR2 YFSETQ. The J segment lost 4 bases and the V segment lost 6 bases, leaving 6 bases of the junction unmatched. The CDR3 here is CASTLGTAYGYTF. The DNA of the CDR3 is TGCGCCAGCACCCTTGGGACAGCCTATGGCTACACCTTC.

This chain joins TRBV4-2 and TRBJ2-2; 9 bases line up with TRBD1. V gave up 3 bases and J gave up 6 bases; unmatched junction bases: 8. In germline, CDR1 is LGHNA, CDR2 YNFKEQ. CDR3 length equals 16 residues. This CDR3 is CASSQVGQGSSGELFF. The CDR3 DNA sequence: TGTGCCAGCAGCCAGGTGGGACAGGGCTCGTCCGGGGAGCTGTTTTTT.